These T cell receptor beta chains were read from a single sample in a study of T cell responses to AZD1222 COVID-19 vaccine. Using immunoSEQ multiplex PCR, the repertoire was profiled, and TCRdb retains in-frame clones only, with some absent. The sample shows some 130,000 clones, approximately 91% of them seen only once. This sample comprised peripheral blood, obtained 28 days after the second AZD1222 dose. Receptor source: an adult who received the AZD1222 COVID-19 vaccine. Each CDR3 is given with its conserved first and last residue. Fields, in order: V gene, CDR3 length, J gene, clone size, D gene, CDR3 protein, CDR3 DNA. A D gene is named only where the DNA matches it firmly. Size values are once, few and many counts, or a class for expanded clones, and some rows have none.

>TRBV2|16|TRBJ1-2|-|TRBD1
CASSEAFRTGGRGYTF
TGTGCCAGCAGTGAAGCCTTTAGGACAGGGGGCCGAGGCTACACCTTC
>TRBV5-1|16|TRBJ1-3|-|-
CASSLTGFDSGNTIYF
TGCGCCAGCAGCTTGACAGGCTTCGACTCTGGAAACACCATATATTTT
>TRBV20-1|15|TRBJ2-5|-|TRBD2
CSASGSSGRVKTQYF
TGCAGTGCTAGTGGTTCTAGCGGGAGGGTGAAGACCCAGTACTTC
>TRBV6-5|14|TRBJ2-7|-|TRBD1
CASSTGTGIWEQYF
TGTGCCAGCAGCACCGGGACAGGGATATGGGAGCAGTACTTC
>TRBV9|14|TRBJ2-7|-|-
CASSVYADPYEQYF
TGTGCCAGCAGCGTATATGCAGACCCCTACGAGCAGTACTTC
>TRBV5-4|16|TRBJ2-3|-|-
CASSFGRASSTDTQYF
TGTGCCAGCAGCTTTGGGAGAGCCTCTAGCACAGATACGCAGTATTTT
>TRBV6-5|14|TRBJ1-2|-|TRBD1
CASRSPDRGAGYTF
TGTGCCAGCAGATCTCCGGACAGGGGGGCTGGCTACACCTTC
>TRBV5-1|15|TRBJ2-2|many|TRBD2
CASRLAVSNTGELFF
TGCGCCAGCAGACTAGCGGTATCGAACACCGGGGAGCTGTTTTTT
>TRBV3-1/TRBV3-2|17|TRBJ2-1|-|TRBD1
CASSPTLSTGAINEQFF
TGTGCCAGCAGCCCCACTCTATCGACAGGGGCGATCAATGAGCAGTTCTTC
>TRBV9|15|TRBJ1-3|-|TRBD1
CASSPPTGAGNTIYF
TGTGCCAGCAGCCCTCCGACAGGGGCTGGAAACACCATATATTTT
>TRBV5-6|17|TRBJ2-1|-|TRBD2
CASSPVAGGKGYNEQFF
TGTGCCAGCAGCCCGGTGGCGGGAGGGAAGGGCTACAATGAGCAGTTCTTC
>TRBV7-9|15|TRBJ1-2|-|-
CASSLGWERNYGYTF
TGTGCCAGCAGCTTAGGTTGGGAAAGGAACTATGGCTACACCTTC
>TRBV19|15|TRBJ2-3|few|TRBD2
CASRTLAEHTDTQYF
TGTGCCAGTAGAACTCTAGCGGAGCACACAGATACGCAGTATTTT
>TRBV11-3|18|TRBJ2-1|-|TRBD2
CASSFVSSGGRSYNEQFF
TGTGCCAGCAGCTTTGTTTCCTCGGGAGGACGATCCTACAATGAGCAGTTCTTC
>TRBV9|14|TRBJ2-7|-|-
CASSVDGASGEQYF
TGTGCCAGCAGCGTAGATGGGGCCTCAGGCGAGCAGTACTTC
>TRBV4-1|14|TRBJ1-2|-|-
CASSQVMDTHGYTF
TGCGCCAGCAGCCAAGTTATGGACACCCATGGCTACACCTTC
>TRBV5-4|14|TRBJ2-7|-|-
CASSSGDKIYEQYF
TGTGCCAGCAGCTCGGGGGACAAGATCTACGAGCAGTACTTC
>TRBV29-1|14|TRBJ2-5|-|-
CSVARRTVKETQYF
TGCAGCGTTGCCAGAAGGACAGTAAAAGAGACCCAGTACTTC
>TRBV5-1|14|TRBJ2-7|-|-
CASHYPDTSYEQYF
TGCGCCAGCCATTATCCGGACACTTCCTACGAGCAGTACTTC
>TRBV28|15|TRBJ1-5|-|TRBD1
CASSLPDRGYQPQHF
TGTGCCAGCAGTCTCCCGGACAGGGGATATCAGCCCCAGCATTTT
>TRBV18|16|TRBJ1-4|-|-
CASSPTVVATNEKLFF
TGTGCCAGCTCACCAACCGTGGTAGCAACTAATGAAAAACTGTTTTTT
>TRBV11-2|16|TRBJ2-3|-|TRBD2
CASSSPLAGDRDTQYF
TGTGCCAGCAGCTCCCCACTAGCGGGAGATAGGGATACGCAGTATTTT
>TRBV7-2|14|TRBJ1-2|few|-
CASSPRQFGGGYTF
TGTGCCAGCAGCCCCCGACAGTTCGGCGGAGGCTACACCTTC
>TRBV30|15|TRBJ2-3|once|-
CAWSVSGWRTDTQYF
TGTGCCTGGAGTGTCTCTGGGTGGCGCACAGATACGCAGTATTTT
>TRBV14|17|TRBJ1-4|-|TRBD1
CASSPRQGLTTNEKLFF
TGTGCCAGCAGCCCTAGACAGGGCCTCACAACTAATGAAAAACTGTTTTTT
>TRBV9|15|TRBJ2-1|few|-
CASSVGQGTHNEQFF
TGTGCCAGCAGCGTAGGTCAGGGGACGCACAATGAGCAGTTCTTC
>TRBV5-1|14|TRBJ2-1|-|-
CASKQGNVDNEQFF
TGCGCCAGCAAACAGGGAAACGTAGACAATGAGCAGTTCTTC
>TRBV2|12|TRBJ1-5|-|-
CASSGGNQPQHF
TGTGCCAGCAGTGGGGGGAATCAGCCCCAGCATTTT
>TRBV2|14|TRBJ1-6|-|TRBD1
CASSPETGGSPLHF
TGTGCCAGCAGCCCAGAGACAGGGGGCTCACCCCTCCACTTT
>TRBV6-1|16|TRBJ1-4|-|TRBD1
CASSEAWTGALGKLFF
TGTGCCAGCAGTGAAGCGTGGACAGGCGCCTTGGGAAAACTGTTTTTT
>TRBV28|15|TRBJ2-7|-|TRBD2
CASSTPSGGTYEQYF
TGTGCCAGCAGTACTCCCAGCGGGGGGACGTACGAGCAGTACTTC
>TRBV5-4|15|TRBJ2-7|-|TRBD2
CASSLSSGFSYEQYF
TGTGCCAGCAGCTTGAGTAGCGGGTTCTCCTACGAGCAGTACTTC
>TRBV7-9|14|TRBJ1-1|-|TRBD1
CASRIPGGQDEAFF
TGTGCCAGCAGAATCCCCGGGGGACAGGATGAAGCTTTCTTT
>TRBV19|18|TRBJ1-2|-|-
CASSRPFGGAATNYGYTF
TGTGCCAGTAGTAGACCATTTGGTGGGGCAGCCACTAACTATGGCTACACCTTC
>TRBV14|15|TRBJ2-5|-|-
CASSRTTGRKETQYF
TGTGCCAGCAGCCGCACCACAGGGCGGAAGGAGACCCAGTACTTC
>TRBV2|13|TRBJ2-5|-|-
CASNQNPGETQYF
TGTGCCAGCAACCAAAACCCGGGAGAGACCCAGTACTTC